This TCR beta chain was captured in a study of blood T cells in healthy people across ages. The germline V and J ends were trimmed by 6 bases and 6 bases, with 21 bases remaining between them. The CDR3 consists of 15 residues. CDR1 and CDR2 from the germline V gene are MDHEN and SYDVKM. About this clonotype itself: Its antigen is unknown.

The second PCR ran about 6 to 12 cycles with a sample-barcoded 5' primer and J-beta primers. Each CDR3 protein is one row after TCRdb ran MiXCR on the 5' RACE reads. The profile covers around 800,000 distinct CDR3 sequences, with 35% to 50% appearing a single time and over 15% taken by the ten largest. Study conclusions and caveats: Roughly linearly, TCR beta diversity per million T cells fell as age increased. Naive CD4+ cell counts and diversity both ran higher in long-lived than in aged donors. No conclusive comparison of naive versus antigen-experienced cells was possible with unsorted PBMCs.

The specimen sequenced was blood. The TCR was taken from a man at least 80 years old in good health. The chain employs TRBV28 and TRBJ2-7, with D tentatively TRBD1 (6 bases). The CDR3: CASSRRGYSFAEQYF. The DNA of the CDR3 is TGTGCCAGCAGCCGCAGGGGATATTCATTTGCCGAGCAGTACTTC.